The source of this TCR beta chain is a study of T cell responses to AZD1222 COVID-19 vaccine. Germline values: CDR1 SGHTA, CDR2 FQGNSA. The V gene end was trimmed by 5 bases and the J gene end by 7 bases; junction bases not matched to a gene: 4. This CDR3 contains 13 residues. TCRdb keeps only in-frame clones here, not all; method: immunoSEQ multiplex PCR. The sample gives over 70,000 clones, 75% to 90% of which show up once; roughly 22% is in the top ten. The sequencing used peripheral blood, collected on day 0 of AZD1222 vaccination. This TCR was sampled from an adult in good health. The chain joins TRBV7-2 to TRBJ2-2; 7 bases map to TRBD1. Written as DNA, the CDR3 is TGTGCCAGCAGCCAACAGGGGTACGGGGAGCTGTTTTTT. Amino acids: CASSQQGYGELFF.